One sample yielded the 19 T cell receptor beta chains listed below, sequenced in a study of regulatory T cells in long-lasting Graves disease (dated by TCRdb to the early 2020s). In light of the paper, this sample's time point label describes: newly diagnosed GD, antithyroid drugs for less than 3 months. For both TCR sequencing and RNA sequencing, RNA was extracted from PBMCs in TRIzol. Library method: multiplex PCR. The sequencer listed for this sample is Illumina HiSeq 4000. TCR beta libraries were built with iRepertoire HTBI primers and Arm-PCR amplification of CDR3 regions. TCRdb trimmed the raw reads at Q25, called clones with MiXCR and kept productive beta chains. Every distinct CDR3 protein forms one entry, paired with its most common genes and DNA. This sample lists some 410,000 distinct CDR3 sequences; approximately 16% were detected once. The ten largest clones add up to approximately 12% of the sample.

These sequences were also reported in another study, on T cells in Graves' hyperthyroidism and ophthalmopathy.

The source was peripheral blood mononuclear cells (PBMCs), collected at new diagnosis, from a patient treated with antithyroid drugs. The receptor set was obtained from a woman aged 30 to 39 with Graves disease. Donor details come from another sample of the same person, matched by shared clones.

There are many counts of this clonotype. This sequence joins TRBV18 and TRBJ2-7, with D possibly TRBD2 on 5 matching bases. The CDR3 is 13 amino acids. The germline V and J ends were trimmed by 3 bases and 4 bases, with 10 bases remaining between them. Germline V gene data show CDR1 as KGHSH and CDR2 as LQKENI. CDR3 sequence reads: CASSPDGLYEQYF. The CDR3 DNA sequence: TGTGCCAGCTCACCGGACGGACTTTACGAGCAGTACTTC. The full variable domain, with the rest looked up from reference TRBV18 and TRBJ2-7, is NAGVMQNPRHLVRRRGQEARLRCSPMKGHSHVYWYRQLPEEGLKFMVYLQKENIIDESGMPKERFSAEFPKEGPSILRIQQVVRGDSAAYFCASSPDGLYEQYFGPGTRLTVT.

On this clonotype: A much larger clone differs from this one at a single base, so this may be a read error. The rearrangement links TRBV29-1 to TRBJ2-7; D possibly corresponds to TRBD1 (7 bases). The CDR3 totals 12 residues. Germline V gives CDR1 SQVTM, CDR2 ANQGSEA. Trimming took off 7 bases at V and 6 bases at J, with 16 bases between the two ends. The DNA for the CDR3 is TGCAGCGGGGGGGCAGGGGGTGGCGAGCAGTACTTC. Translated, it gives CSGGAGGGEQYF.

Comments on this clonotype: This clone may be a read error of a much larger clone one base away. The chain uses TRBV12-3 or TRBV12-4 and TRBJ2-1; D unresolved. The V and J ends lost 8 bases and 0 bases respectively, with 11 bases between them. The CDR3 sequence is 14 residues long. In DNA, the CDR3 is TGTGCCAGCGCGGCTTCCAGCTCCTACAATGAGCAGTTCTTC. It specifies CASAASSSYNEQFF.

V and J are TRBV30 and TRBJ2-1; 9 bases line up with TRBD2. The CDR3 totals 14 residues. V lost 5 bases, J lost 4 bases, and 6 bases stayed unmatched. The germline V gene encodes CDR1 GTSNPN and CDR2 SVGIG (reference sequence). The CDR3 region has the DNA TGTGCCTGGCAAGGGACTAGCAGTTACAATGAGCAGTTCTTC. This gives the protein CAWQGTSSYNEQFF.

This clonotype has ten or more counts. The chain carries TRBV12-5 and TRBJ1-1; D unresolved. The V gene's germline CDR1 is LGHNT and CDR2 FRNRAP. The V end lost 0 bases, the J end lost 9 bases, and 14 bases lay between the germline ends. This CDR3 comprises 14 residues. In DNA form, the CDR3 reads TGTGCTAGTGGTTTGGTACTTAGGCCGGGAAAAGCTTTCTTT. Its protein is CASGLVLRPGKAFF.

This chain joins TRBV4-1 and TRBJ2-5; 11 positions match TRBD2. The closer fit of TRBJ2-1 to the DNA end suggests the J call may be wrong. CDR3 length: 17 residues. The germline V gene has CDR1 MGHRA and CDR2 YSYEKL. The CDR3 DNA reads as TGCGCCAGCAGCCCCACCGGGACTAGCGGCTCTGGGAATGAGCAGTTCTTC. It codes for CASSPTGTSGSGNEQFF.

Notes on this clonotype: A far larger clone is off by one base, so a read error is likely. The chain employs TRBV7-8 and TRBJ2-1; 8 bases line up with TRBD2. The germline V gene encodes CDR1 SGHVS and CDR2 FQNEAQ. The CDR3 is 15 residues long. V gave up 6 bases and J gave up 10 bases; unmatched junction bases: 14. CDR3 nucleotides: TGTGCCAGCAGTACTCGGACTAGCATCTCCTACGAGCAGTTCTTC. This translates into CASSTRTSISYEQFF.

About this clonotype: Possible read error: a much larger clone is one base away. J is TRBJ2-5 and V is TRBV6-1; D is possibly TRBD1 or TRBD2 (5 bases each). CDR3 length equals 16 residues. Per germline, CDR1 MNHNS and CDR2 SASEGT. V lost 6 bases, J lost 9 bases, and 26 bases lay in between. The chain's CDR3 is CASRSSGTWFSEAQYF. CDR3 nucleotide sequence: TGTGCCAGCAGGAGTTCCGGGACCTGGTTTTCGGAGGCCCAGTACTTC.

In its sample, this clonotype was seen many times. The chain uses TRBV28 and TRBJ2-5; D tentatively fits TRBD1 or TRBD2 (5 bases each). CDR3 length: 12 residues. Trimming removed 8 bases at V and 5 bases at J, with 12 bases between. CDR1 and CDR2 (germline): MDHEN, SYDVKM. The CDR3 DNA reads TGTGCCAGCCTGGAGTGGGGGGAGACCCAGTACTTC. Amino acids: CASLEWGETQYF.

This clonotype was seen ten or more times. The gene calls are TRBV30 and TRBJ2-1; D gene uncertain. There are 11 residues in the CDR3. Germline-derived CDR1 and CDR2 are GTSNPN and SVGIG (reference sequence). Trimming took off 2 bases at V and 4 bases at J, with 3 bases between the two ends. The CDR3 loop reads CAWSRYNEQFF. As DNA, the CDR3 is TGTGCCTGGAGTCGGTACAATGAGCAGTTCTTC.

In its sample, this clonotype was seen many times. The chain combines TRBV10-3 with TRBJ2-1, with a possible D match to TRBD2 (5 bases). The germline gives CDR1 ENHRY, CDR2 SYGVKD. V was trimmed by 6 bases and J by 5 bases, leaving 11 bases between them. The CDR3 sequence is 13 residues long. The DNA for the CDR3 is TGTGCCATCAGGGACTTGGCCCACAATGAGCAGTTCTTC. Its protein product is CAIRDLAHNEQFF.

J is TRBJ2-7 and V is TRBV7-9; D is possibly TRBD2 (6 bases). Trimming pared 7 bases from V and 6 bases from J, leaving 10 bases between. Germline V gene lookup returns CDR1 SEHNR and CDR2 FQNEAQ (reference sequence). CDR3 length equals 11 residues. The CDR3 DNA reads TGTGCCAGCACGGGGGAGCGCGAGCAGTACTTC. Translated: CASTGEREQYF.

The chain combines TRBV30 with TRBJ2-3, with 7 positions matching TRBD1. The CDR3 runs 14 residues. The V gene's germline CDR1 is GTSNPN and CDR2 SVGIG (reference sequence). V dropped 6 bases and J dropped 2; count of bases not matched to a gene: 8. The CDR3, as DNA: TGTGCCTGTACCGGGACAGTGAACACAGATACGCAGTATTTT. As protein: CACTGTVNTDTQYF.

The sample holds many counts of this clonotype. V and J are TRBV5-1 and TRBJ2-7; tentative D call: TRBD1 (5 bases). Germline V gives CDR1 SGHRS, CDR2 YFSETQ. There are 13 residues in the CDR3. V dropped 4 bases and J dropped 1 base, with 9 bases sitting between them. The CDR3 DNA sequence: TGCGCCAGCAGCCACGACAGATCCTACGAGCAGTACTTC. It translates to CASSHDRSYEQYF.

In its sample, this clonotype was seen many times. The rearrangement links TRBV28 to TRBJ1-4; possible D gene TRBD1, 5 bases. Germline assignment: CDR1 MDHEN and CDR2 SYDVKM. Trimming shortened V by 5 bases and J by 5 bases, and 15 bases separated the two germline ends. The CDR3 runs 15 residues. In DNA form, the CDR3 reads TGTGCCAGCAGTATCGCCGGGACCGTAAATGAAAAACTGTTTTTT. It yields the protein CASSIAGTVNEKLFF.

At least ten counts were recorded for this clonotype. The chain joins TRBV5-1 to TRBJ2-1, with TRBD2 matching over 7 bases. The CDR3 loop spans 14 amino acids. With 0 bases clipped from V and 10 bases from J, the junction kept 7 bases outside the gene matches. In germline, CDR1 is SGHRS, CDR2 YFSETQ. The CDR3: CASSLARTSKEQFF. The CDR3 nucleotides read TGCGCCAGCAGCTTGGCCCGGACTAGTAAGGAGCAGTTCTTC.

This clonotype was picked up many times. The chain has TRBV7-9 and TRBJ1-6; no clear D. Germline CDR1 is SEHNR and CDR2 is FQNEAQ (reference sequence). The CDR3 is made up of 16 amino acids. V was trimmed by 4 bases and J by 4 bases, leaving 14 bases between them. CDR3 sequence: CASSYKRWGYNSPLHF. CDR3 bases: TGTGCCAGCAGCTACAAACGATGGGGTTATAATTCACCCCTCCACTTT.

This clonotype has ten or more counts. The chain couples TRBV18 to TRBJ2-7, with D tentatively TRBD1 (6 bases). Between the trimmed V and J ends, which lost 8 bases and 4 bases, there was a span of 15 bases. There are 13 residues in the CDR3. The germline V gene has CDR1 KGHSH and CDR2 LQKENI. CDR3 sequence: CASSPRDTYEQYF. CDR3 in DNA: TGTGCCAGCAGTCCCCGGGACACTTACGAGCAGTACTTC.

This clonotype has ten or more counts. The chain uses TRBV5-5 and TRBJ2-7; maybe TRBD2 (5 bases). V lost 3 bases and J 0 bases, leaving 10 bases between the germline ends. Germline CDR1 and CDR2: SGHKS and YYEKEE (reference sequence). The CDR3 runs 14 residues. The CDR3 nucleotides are TGTGCCAGCAGCTCGCAGCGGAGCTCCTACGAGCAGTACTTC. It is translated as CASSSQRSSYEQYF.